These T cell receptor beta chains were read from a single sample in a study of Tregs in tolerant kidney transplant recipients. Profiled with immunoSEQ multiplex PCR; TCRdb holds only in-frame clones, not every one. The sample holds some 88,000 clones, roughly nine tenths seen once. Sequencing used CD8+ T cells from blood. The receptor set was obtained from a human donor in good health. Each CDR3 is given with its conserved first and last residue. The order of the fields is V gene, D gene, J gene, clone size, CDR3 DNA, CDR3 protein. D genes are given only for firm matches. Where a row states a size, it is once, few, many or the class of an expanded clone; other rows omit it.

V gene: TRBV5-4
D gene: NA
J gene: TRBJ2-7
clone size: NA
CDR3 DNA: TGTGCCAGCAGCTTGGGGCAGGGATCGGACGAGCAGTACTTC
CDR3 protein: CASSLGQGSDEQYF

V gene: TRBV9
D gene: NA
J gene: TRBJ2-1
clone size: NA
CDR3 DNA: TGTGCCAGCAGGGCAACAGGGGAGGATGAGCAGTTCTTC
CDR3 protein: CASRATGEDEQFF

V gene: TRBV7-7
D gene: TRBD2
J gene: TRBJ2-1
clone size: NA
CDR3 DNA: TGTGCTAGCAGCTTAAAGGCGGGAAGCGGGGGACGCACATACAATGAGCAGTTCTTC
CDR3 protein: CASSLKAGSGGRTYNEQFF

V gene: TRBV2
D gene: NA
J gene: TRBJ2-3
clone size: NA
CDR3 DNA: TGTGCCAGCAGTGAACCCCAGGTGACTCCTGGGACGCAGTATTTT
CDR3 protein: CASSEPQVTPGTQYF

V gene: TRBV7-6
D gene: NA
J gene: TRBJ1-1
clone size: NA
CDR3 DNA: TGTGCCAGCAGCTCTACGTCCTATGGGCAGGGGAACACTGAAGCTTTCTTT
CDR3 protein: CASSSTSYGQGNTEAFF

V gene: TRBV6-1
D gene: NA
J gene: TRBJ1-1
clone size: NA
CDR3 DNA: TGTGCCACTACGGGACTCAAGAACACTGAAGCTTTCTTT
CDR3 protein: CATTGLKNTEAFF

V gene: TRBV20-1
D gene: NA
J gene: TRBJ1-1
clone size: NA
CDR3 DNA: TGCAGTGCAAGAGAGAACACTGAAGCTTTCTTT
CDR3 protein: CSARENTEAFF

V gene: TRBV6-5
D gene: NA
J gene: TRBJ2-7
clone size: NA
CDR3 DNA: TGTGCCAGCAGTTATAGTCGGAGCGGAGTTTACGAGCAGTACTTC
CDR3 protein: CASSYSRSGVYEQYF

V gene: TRBV7-8
D gene: TRBD1
J gene: TRBJ1-5
clone size: NA
CDR3 DNA: TGTGCCAGCAGCCGAGGGACAGAGGATCAGCCCCAGCATTTT
CDR3 protein: CASSRGTEDQPQHF

V gene: TRBV14
D gene: TRBD1
J gene: TRBJ2-7
clone size: NA
CDR3 DNA: TGTGCCAGCAGCCTGACAGGGGCCTACTACGAGCAGTACTTC
CDR3 protein: CASSLTGAYYEQYF

V gene: TRBV7-2
D gene: NA
J gene: TRBJ2-4
clone size: NA
CDR3 DNA: TGTGCCAGCAGCTTAGTCGGTCTCAGGTTGATGGGTCAGTACTTC
CDR3 protein: CASSLVGLRLMGQYF

V gene: TRBV7-2
D gene: NA
J gene: TRBJ1-3
clone size: NA
CDR3 DNA: TGTGCCAGCAGCCCGCCTACAGGGAGCTCTGGAAACACCATATATTTT
CDR3 protein: CASSPPTGSSGNTIYF

V gene: TRBV5-6
D gene: NA
J gene: TRBJ2-3
clone size: NA
CDR3 DNA: TGTGCCAGCAGCTTGCGGACCGGCCCAGATACGCAGTATTTT
CDR3 protein: CASSLRTGPDTQYF

V gene: TRBV2
D gene: TRBD2
J gene: TRBJ2-7
clone size: NA
CDR3 DNA: TGTGCCAGCAGTGAAGGTAGCGGGAGGCGCGAGCAGTACTTC
CDR3 protein: CASSEGSGRREQYF

V gene: TRBV6-1
D gene: TRBD1
J gene: TRBJ2-7
clone size: NA
CDR3 DNA: TGTGCCAGCAGTGAGGAAGACAGGGGTTATTACGAGCAGTACTTC
CDR3 protein: CASSEEDRGYYEQYF

V gene: TRBV6-1
D gene: TRBD2
J gene: TRBJ2-1
clone size: NA
CDR3 DNA: TGTGCCAGCAGTGAAACGGGGGAGGGCCCGTCCAATGAGCAGTTCTTC
CDR3 protein: CASSETGEGPSNEQFF

V gene: TRBV10-2
D gene: NA
J gene: TRBJ2-2
clone size: NA
CDR3 DNA: TGCGCCAGCAGCGCTGACGGGGAGCTGTTTTTT
CDR3 protein: CASSADGELFF

V gene: TRBV27
D gene: TRBD1
J gene: TRBJ2-1
clone size: NA
CDR3 DNA: TGTGCCAGCAGTTTATGGGGACAGGGGGACCATTCCCTATCCGATGAGCAGTTCTTC
CDR3 protein: CASSLWGQGDHSLSDEQFF

V gene: TRBV2
D gene: NA
J gene: TRBJ1-4
clone size: NA
CDR3 DNA: TGTGCCAGCAGCGTAGCGTGGGATCGGACTAATGAAAAACTGTTTTTT
CDR3 protein: CASSVAWDRTNEKLFF

V gene: TRBV2
D gene: NA
J gene: TRBJ1-5
clone size: NA
CDR3 DNA: TGTGCCAGCAGTATCAGGGTAGGCAGCAATCAGCCCCAGCATTTT
CDR3 protein: CASSIRVGSNQPQHF

V gene: TRBV11-2
D gene: NA
J gene: TRBJ2-7
clone size: NA
CDR3 DNA: TGTGCCAGCAGCTTGATTGGAGAGCAGTACTTC
CDR3 protein: CASSLIGEQYF

V gene: TRBV6-5
D gene: TRBD2
J gene: TRBJ2-7
clone size: NA
CDR3 DNA: TGTGCCAGCAGTTCTCTAGCGGGGGATTCCTACGAGCAGTACTTC
CDR3 protein: CASSSLAGDSYEQYF

V gene: TRBV11-2
D gene: NA
J gene: TRBJ1-5
clone size: NA
CDR3 DNA: TGTGCCAGCAGCGTCGGGTTTGGGGGCGTCTATCAGCCCCAGCATTTT
CDR3 protein: CASSVGFGGVYQPQHF

V gene: TRBV6-5
D gene: TRBD2
J gene: TRBJ2-7
clone size: NA
CDR3 DNA: TGTGCCAGCAGTTTTCCGGGACTAACCTACGAGCAGTACTTC
CDR3 protein: CASSFPGLTYEQYF

V gene: TRBV30
D gene: TRBD1
J gene: TRBJ2-7
clone size: NA
CDR3 DNA: TGTGCCTGGAGTGCCGGGACAGGGGGGCCCTACGAGCAGTACTTC
CDR3 protein: CAWSAGTGGPYEQYF

V gene: TRBV4-2
D gene: NA
J gene: TRBJ2-7
clone size: NA
CDR3 DNA: TGTGCCAGCAGCCAAGATTGGACAGCCTTAGAGCAGTACTTC
CDR3 protein: CASSQDWTALEQYF

V gene: TRBV11-2
D gene: NA
J gene: TRBJ1-2
clone size: NA
CDR3 DNA: TGTGCCAGCAGCTTAGCCTCGGGCTATGGCTACACCTTC
CDR3 protein: CASSLASGYGYTF

V gene: TRBV9
D gene: NA
J gene: TRBJ2-2
clone size: once
CDR3 DNA: TGTGCCAGCAGCGTAGCTAGTGAGAGGGGAACCGGGGAGCTGTTTTTT
CDR3 protein: CASSVASERGTGELFF

V gene: TRBV4-1
D gene: TRBD1
J gene: TRBJ1-2
clone size: NA
CDR3 DNA: TGCGCCAGCAGTCCACAACAGGGGAGCCTCTATGGCTACACCTTC
CDR3 protein: CASSPQQGSLYGYTF

V gene: TRBV30
D gene: TRBD1
J gene: TRBJ1-5
clone size: NA
CDR3 DNA: TGTGCCTGGAGTCCGGACAGGGGCGACCAGCCCCAGCATTTT
CDR3 protein: CAWSPDRGDQPQHF

V gene: TRBV4-1
D gene: NA
J gene: TRBJ1-2
clone size: NA
CDR3 DNA: TGCGCCAGCAGAGATCCCGACAGAGTCCCTGGCTACACCTTC
CDR3 protein: CASRDPDRVPGYTF

V gene: TRBV7-2
D gene: NA
J gene: TRBJ2-1
clone size: NA
CDR3 DNA: TGTGCCAGCAGCTTAGGTCAACATGAGCAGTTCTTC
CDR3 protein: CASSLGQHEQFF

V gene: TRBV9
D gene: TRBD2
J gene: TRBJ2-1
clone size: NA
CDR3 DNA: TGTGCCAGCAGCGTAGAGGGGACTAGGGGCCACAATGAGCAGTTCTTC
CDR3 protein: CASSVEGTRGHNEQFF

V gene: TRBV19
D gene: NA
J gene: TRBJ1-2
clone size: NA
CDR3 DNA: TGTGCCAGTAGTACCCTTGGCCCCAGGGAATATGGCTACACCTTC
CDR3 protein: CASSTLGPREYGYTF

V gene: TRBV19
D gene: TRBD1
J gene: TRBJ1-1
clone size: NA
CDR3 DNA: TGTGCCAGCGCCTTAACAGGGGGCCGCACTGAAGCTTTCTTT
CDR3 protein: CASALTGGRTEAFF

V gene: TRBV21-1
D gene: NA
J gene: TRBJ2-1
clone size: NA
CDR3 DNA: TGTGCCAGCAGCCTACGGGACAGGGGGTTAGTCCACAATGAGCAGTTCTTC
CDR3 protein: CASSLRDRGLVHNEQFF

V gene: TRBV23-1
D gene: NA
J gene: TRBJ2-7
clone size: NA
CDR3 DNA: TGCGCCAGGAGAGGACAGTCGTCCTACGAGCAGTACTTC
CDR3 protein: CARRGQSSYEQYF

V gene: TRBV29-1
D gene: TRBD2
J gene: TRBJ2-7
clone size: NA
CDR3 DNA: TGCAGCGTTGAGGGGACTAGCGGCCGGGGGATCTACGAGCAGTACTTC
CDR3 protein: CSVEGTSGRGIYEQYF

V gene: TRBV27
D gene: NA
J gene: TRBJ2-7
clone size: NA
CDR3 DNA: TGTGCCAGCAGTTCATCCAGGGGCCATATCTCCTACGAGCAGTACTTC
CDR3 protein: CASSSSRGHISYEQYF

V gene: TRBV5-1
D gene: NA
J gene: TRBJ2-7
clone size: NA
CDR3 DNA: TGCGCCAGCAGCTTGGGCCACAACTACGAGCAGTACTTC
CDR3 protein: CASSLGHNYEQYF

V gene: TRBV6-1
D gene: NA
J gene: TRBJ2-1
clone size: NA
CDR3 DNA: TGTGCCAGCAGTGAACTTGTGGCAGGGGCCCCCTACAATGAGCAGTTCTTC
CDR3 protein: CASSELVAGAPYNEQFF

V gene: TRBV9
D gene: NA
J gene: TRBJ2-7
clone size: NA
CDR3 DNA: TGTGCCAGCAGCGAGGGGGATTCCACCTACGAGCAGTACTTC
CDR3 protein: CASSEGDSTYEQYF

V gene: TRBV15
D gene: NA
J gene: TRBJ1-2
clone size: NA
CDR3 DNA: TGTGCCACCAGCAGAGAGAACCAGGACTATGGCTACACCTTC
CDR3 protein: CATSRENQDYGYTF

V gene: TRBV9
D gene: NA
J gene: TRBJ2-7
clone size: once
CDR3 DNA: TGTGCCAGCAGCGTGGGCAGCTCCTACGAGCAGTACTTC
CDR3 protein: CASSVGSSYEQYF

V gene: TRBV5-4
D gene: TRBD2
J gene: TRBJ2-3
clone size: few
CDR3 DNA: TGTGCCAGCAGAGTGGCGGGAGCCCCCACAGATACGCAGTATTTT
CDR3 protein: CASRVAGAPTDTQYF

V gene: TRBV6-5
D gene: NA
J gene: TRBJ2-1
clone size: once
CDR3 DNA: TGTGCCAGCAGTTACTCCGGGACTCGATTTTACAATGAGCAGTTCTTC
CDR3 protein: CASSYSGTRFYNEQFF

V gene: TRBV10-3
D gene: NA
J gene: TRBJ2-7
clone size: NA
CDR3 DNA: TGTGCCATCAGTGATTTGGGACGGGGTAGCGAGCAGTACTTC
CDR3 protein: CAISDLGRGSEQYF

V gene: TRBV13
D gene: TRBD2
J gene: TRBJ2-3
clone size: NA
CDR3 DNA: TGTGCCAGCAGCTTCCCTAGCGGGGGCACAGATACGCAGTATTTT
CDR3 protein: CASSFPSGGTDTQYF

V gene: TRBV4-1
D gene: NA
J gene: TRBJ2-2
clone size: NA
CDR3 DNA: TGCGCCAGCAGCCAAGGGCCAGCCACCGGGGAGCTGTTTTTT
CDR3 protein: CASSQGPATGELFF

V gene: TRBV5-1
D gene: NA
J gene: TRBJ1-4
clone size: NA
CDR3 DNA: TGCGCCAGCAGCTTGGAGGCAAAAAATAATGAAAAACTGTTTTTT
CDR3 protein: CASSLEAKNNEKLFF